These T cell receptor beta chains were read from a single sample in a study of cytomegalovirus exposure and HLA in healthy donors. Measured with immunoSEQ multiplex PCR; TCRdb has only the in-frame clones, and not every one. The sample consists of 90,000 to 95,000 clones, over 70% of them appearing once. The sample consisted of PBMCs. The receptors shown here come from a girl under 10 years old in good health and CMV-seropositive. Each CDR3 is given with its conserved first and last residue. The order of the fields is V gene, clone size, D gene, J gene, CDR3 DNA, CDR3 protein. A D gene is named only where the DNA matches it firmly. Not every row has a clone size; where given, it reads once, few, many or a size class.

V: TRBV28
size: .
D: .
J: TRBJ1-2
DNA: TGTGCCAGCAGCCCCCCGGGGAGTGATGGCTACACCTTC
CDR3: CASSPPGSDGYTF

V: TRBV28
size: .
D: TRBD1
J: TRBJ2-6
DNA: TGTGCCATCCTGAGCCGGGACAGAGTCTCTGGGGCCAACGTCCTGACTTTC
CDR3: CAILSRDRVSGANVLTF

V: TRBV10-1
size: once
D: TRBD1
J: TRBJ2-7
DNA: TGCGCCAGCAGCCGGGACAGGGGCCACGAGCAGTACTTC
CDR3: CASSRDRGHEQYF

V: TRBV30
size: .
D: TRBD2
J: TRBJ2-3
DNA: TGTGCCTGCTCTAGCGGGAGGGGCACAGATACGCAGTATTTT
CDR3: CACSSGRGTDTQYF

V: TRBV27
size: once
D: TRBD1
J: TRBJ1-1
DNA: TGTGCCAGCAGCCAAAAGACAGGGGACACTGAAGCTTTCTTT
CDR3: CASSQKTGDTEAFF

V: TRBV20-1
size: .
D: .
J: TRBJ2-1
DNA: TGCAGTGCCCGGCGGGATGAGCAGTTCTTC
CDR3: CSARRDEQFF

V: TRBV6-5
size: .
D: TRBD2
J: TRBJ2-5
DNA: TGTGCCAGCAGTTTAGGGACTAGCGGGTGGGAGACCCAGTACTTC
CDR3: CASSLGTSGWETQYF

V: TRBV6-5
size: .
D: TRBD2
J: TRBJ2-4
DNA: TGTGCCAGCAGTTACGGGACTAGTGGGGCCAAAAACATTCAGTACTTC
CDR3: CASSYGTSGAKNIQYF

V: TRBV4-2
size: .
D: TRBD2
J: TRBJ2-3
DNA: TGTGCCAGCAGCCAAGATGCGGGGGGCTTCCCCACAGATACGCAGTATTTT
CDR3: CASSQDAGGFPTDTQYF

V: TRBV6-5
size: .
D: .
J: TRBJ1-1
DNA: TGTGCCAGCAGTTACTCGGGGGCTGCGGTCGTTGAAGCTTTCTTT
CDR3: CASSYSGAAVVEAFF

V: TRBV5-1
size: .
D: .
J: TRBJ2-6
DNA: TGCGCCAGCAACTTGGTCTTGGGGCCTTCTGGGGCCAACGTCCTGACTTTC
CDR3: CASNLVLGPSGANVLTF

V: TRBV5-8
size: .
D: .
J: TRBJ1-5
DNA: TGTGCCAGCAGCGGGGCAGCTAATCAGCCCCAGCATTTT
CDR3: CASSGAANQPQHF

V: TRBV2
size: few
D: .
J: TRBJ2-7
DNA: TGTGCCAGCAGTGAACAGGCAGCTTCCTACGAGCAGTACTTC
CDR3: CASSEQAASYEQYF

V: TRBV30
size: .
D: TRBD1
J: TRBJ2-1
DNA: TGTGCCTGGAGTGTAGGGGGCTCGGATATGGGAGAGCAGTTCTTC
CDR3: CAWSVGGSDMGEQFF

V: TRBV5-1
size: .
D: .
J: TRBJ2-3
DNA: TGCGCCAGTTTTCTGGCGGCTAGCACAGATACGCAGTATTTT
CDR3: CASFLAASTDTQYF

V: TRBV28
size: .
D: TRBD1
J: TRBJ1-5
DNA: TGTGCCAGCAGGGATGGTCAGGGGGCTGGACAGCCCCAGCATTTT
CDR3: CASRDGQGAGQPQHF

V: TRBV4-1
size: few
D: TRBD1
J: TRBJ1-5
DNA: TGCGCCAGCAGCCGTACGACAGGGTTTGGCAATCAGCCCCAGCATTTT
CDR3: CASSRTTGFGNQPQHF